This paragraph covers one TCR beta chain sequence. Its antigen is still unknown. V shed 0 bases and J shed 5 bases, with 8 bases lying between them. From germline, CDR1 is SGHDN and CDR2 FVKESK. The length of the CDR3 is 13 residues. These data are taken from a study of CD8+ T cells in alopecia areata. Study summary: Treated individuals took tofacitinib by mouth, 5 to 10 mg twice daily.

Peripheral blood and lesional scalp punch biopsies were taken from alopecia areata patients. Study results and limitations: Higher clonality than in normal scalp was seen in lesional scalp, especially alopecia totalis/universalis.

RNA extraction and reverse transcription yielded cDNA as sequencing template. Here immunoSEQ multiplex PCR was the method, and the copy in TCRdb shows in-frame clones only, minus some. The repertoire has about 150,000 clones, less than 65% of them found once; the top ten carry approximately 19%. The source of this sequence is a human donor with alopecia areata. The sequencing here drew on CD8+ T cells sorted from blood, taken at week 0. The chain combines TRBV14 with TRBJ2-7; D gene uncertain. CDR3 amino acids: CASSQDMRNEQYF. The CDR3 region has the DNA TGTGCCAGCAGCCAAGATATGCGGAACGAGCAGTACTTC.